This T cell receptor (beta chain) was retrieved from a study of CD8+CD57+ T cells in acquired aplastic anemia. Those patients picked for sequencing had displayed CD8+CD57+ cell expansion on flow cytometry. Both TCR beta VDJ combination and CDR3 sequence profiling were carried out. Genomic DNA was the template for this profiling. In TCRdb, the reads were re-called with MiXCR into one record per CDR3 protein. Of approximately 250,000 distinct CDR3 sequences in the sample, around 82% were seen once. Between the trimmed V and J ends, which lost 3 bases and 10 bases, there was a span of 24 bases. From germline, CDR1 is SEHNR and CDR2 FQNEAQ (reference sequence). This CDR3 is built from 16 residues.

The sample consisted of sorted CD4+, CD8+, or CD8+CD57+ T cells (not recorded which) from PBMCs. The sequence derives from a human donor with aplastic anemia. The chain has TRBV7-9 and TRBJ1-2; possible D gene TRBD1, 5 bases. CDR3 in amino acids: CASSFERSGGSDDYTF. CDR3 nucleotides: TGTGCCAGCAGCTTTGAGAGAAGCGGGGGGAGCGATGACTACACCTTC.